The entry that follows covers one T cell receptor (beta chain) sequence. Its antigen is unidentified. The CDR3 runs to 17 residues. V was pared by 2 bases and J by 4 bases, with 23 bases between. The germline V gene has CDR1 SQVTM and CDR2 ANQGSEA. Replicate PCRs run on sorted subsets employed approximately 0.2 ug DNA, around 27,000 T cell genomes. Profiled with immunoSEQ multiplex PCR; TCRdb holds only in-frame clones, not every one. The table lists around 2.3 million clones, around 95% of them singletons. The sample belongs to a study of shared clonotypes between healthy human individuals. Study conclusions and caveats: For naive CD4 cells, around 5.1% of clonotypes were shared across several donors.

This clonotype was obtained from a man between 18 and 35 years old in good health. The gene calls are TRBV29-1 and TRBJ1-1, with a possible D match to TRBD1 (6 bases). Material for sequencing was naive CD4+ T cells sorted from blood. Subset given: CD45RA+ positively selected. Here the CDR3 reads CSVERLTAGALGTEAFF. Here the CDR3 DNA reads TGCAGCGTTGAAAGGTTGACGGCAGGGGCCCTGGGCACTGAAGCTTTCTTT.